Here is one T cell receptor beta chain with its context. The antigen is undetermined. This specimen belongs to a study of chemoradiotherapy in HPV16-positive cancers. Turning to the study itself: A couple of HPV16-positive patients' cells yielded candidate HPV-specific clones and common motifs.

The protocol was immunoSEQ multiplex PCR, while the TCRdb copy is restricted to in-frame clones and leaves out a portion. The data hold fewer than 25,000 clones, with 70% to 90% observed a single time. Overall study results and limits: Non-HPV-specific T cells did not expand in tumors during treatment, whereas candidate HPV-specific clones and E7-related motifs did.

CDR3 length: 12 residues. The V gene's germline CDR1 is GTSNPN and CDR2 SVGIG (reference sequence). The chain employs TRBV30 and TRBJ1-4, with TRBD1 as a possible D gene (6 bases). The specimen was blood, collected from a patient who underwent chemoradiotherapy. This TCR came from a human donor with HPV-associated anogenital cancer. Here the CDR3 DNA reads TGTGTCGCGGGCAGGGGTGATGAAAAACTGTTTTTT. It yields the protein CVAGRGDEKLFF. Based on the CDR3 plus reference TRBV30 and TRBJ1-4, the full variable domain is SQTIHQWPATLVQPVGSPLSLECTVEGTSNPNLYWYRQAAGRGLQLLFYSVGIGQISSEVPQNLSASRPQDRQFILSSKKLLLSDSGFYLCVAGRGDEKLFFGSGTQLSVL.